A selection of T cell receptor beta chains follows, all from one sample in a study of blood T cells in healthy people across ages. MiXCR was run by TCRdb on the 5' RACE reads, yielding one entry per CDR3 protein. The sample consists of 700,000 to 900,000 distinct CDR3 sequences, 20% to 30% of them appearing once. The sample was also linked to a second study, of T cells of mothers and their children.

Sequencing used blood. These receptors all stem from a boy aged 5-17 years in good health. The CDR3 runs from the conserved cysteine through the conserved F or W. The D gene is left open where the match is weak. Clone size is not always given. Where it is, it says once, few, many or a class for expanded clones.

CDR3 protein | CDR3 DNA | J gene | D gene | clone size | V gene
CSVEGILPAIQYF | TGCAGCGTTGAAGGGATACTCCCAGCAATCCAGTATTTT | TRBJ2-3 | - | - | TRBV29-1
CASSLARSHETQYF | TGTGCTAGCAGCTTAGCAAGGTCCCATGAGACCCAGTACTTC | TRBJ2-5 | - | - | TRBV7-7
CASSEYQNSPLHF | TGTGCCAGCAGTGAATACCAGAATTCACCCCTCCACTTT | TRBJ1-6 | - | - | TRBV25-1
CASRLAANEQYF | TGTGCCAGCAGACTGGCAGCTAACGAGCAGTACTTC | TRBJ2-7 | - | few | TRBV12-3/TRBV12-4
CASSYGSTGAETQYF | TGCGCCAGCAGCTACGGGTCAACAGGGGCAGAGACCCAGTACTTC | TRBJ2-5 | TRBD1 | few | TRBV5-1
CASSPPERRSSYEQYF | TGTGCCAGCAGTCCCCCCGAGCGACGGTCCTCCTACGAGCAGTACTTC | TRBJ2-7 | - | - | TRBV13
CASSFLPGRTSYEQYF | TGTGCCAGCAGCTTTCTCCCAGGTCGGACATCCTACGAGCAGTACTTC | TRBJ2-7 | - | - | TRBV7-2
CASSQDPPALISYNEQFF | TGTGCCAGCAGCCAAGATCCCCCTGCCCTCATCTCCTACAATGAGCAGTTCTTC | TRBJ2-1 | - | few | TRBV3-1
CASSDRGQGAYRDTQYF | TGTGCCAGCAGTGACCGAGGACAGGGGGCTTACCGGGATACGCAGTATTTT | TRBJ2-3 | TRBD1 | few | TRBV6-2/TRBV6-3
CASSFGLWRGSYNEQFF | TGTGCCAGCAGCTTTGGACTCTGGCGGGGGAGCTACAATGAGCAGTTCTTC | TRBJ2-1 | TRBD2 | few | TRBV7-8
CSAEMVNYGYTF | TGCAGTGCCGAGATGGTGAACTATGGCTACACCTTC | TRBJ1-2 | - | - | TRBV20-1
CASLPLAGQDEQYF | TGTGCCAGCTTACCGCTAGCGGGCCAGGACGAGCAGTACTTC | TRBJ2-7 | TRBD2 | few | TRBV18
CASAINTGEEKLFF | TGTGCCAGCGCCATAAACACAGGGGAAGAAAAACTGTTTTTT | TRBJ1-4 | TRBD1 | few | TRBV18
CASSTQGVATEAFF | TGCGCCAGCAGCACACAGGGAGTCGCCACTGAAGCTTTCTTT | TRBJ1-1 | - | - | TRBV5-1
CASTPRTGPYGYTF | TGTGCCAGCACCCCTCGGACAGGGCCCTATGGCTACACCTTC | TRBJ1-2 | TRBD1 | - | TRBV12-3/TRBV12-4
CASRGDRPSIGEQFF | TGTGCCAGCAGGGGAGACAGGCCCAGTATTGGTGAGCAGTTCTTC | TRBJ2-1 | - | few | TRBV2
CASCRDNSPLHF | TGTGCCAGCTGCCGGGATAATTCACCCCTCCACTTT | TRBJ1-6 | - | few | TRBV18
CASSDTGLETQYF | TGTGCCAGCAGTGACACAGGGCTAGAGACCCAGTACTTC | TRBJ2-5 | - | few | TRBV6-6